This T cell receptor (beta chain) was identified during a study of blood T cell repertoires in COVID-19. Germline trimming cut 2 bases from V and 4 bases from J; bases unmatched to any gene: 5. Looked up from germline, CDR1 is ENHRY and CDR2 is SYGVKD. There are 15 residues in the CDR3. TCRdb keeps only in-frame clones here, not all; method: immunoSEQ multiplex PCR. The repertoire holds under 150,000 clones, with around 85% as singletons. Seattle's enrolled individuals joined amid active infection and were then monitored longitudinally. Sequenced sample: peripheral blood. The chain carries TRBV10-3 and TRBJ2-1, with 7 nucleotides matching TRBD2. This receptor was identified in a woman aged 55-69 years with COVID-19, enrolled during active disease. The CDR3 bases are TGTGCCATCAGTGAGCGGGGGGAGTTATACAATGAGCAGTTCTTC. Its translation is CAISERGELYNEQFF.